This is a list of T cell receptor beta chains from one sample in a study of OX40 agonist ivuxolimab in advanced cancers. Sequencing was performed with immunoSEQ multiplex PCR; in TCRdb, only in-frame clones are kept and a portion is missing. The sample records about 50,000 clones, roughly 80% being singletons. Sequencing used CD4+ or CD8+ T cells sorted from blood, obtained in a trial of the OX40 agonist ivuxolimab. Receptors originate from an adult with an advanced solid tumor such as melanoma, head and neck, liver or kidney cancer. Each CDR3 is given with its conserved first and last residue. Each record gives: D gene, V gene, clone size, J gene, CDR3 DNA, CDR3 protein. A D gene is named only where the DNA matches it firmly. Clone size appears in some rows only: once, few, many, or a class for an expanded clone.

.	TRBV5-5	.	TRBJ1-2	TGTGCCAGCAGCTTGGTGGGGGACTATGGCTACACCTTC	CASSLVGDYGYTF
.	TRBV27	.	TRBJ1-1	TGTGCCAGCAGCCCCTCCGGGACTTTCTTT	CASSPSGTFF
.	TRBV6-5	.	TRBJ2-5	TGTGCCAGCAGTTACCCAGACCGGGGAGGGACCCAGTACTTC	CASSYPDRGGTQYF
.	TRBV28	.	TRBJ1-4	TGTGCCAGCGTCCCCGGAGGGGGAGGGCGAACTAATGAAAAACTGTTTTTT	CASVPGGGGRTNEKLFF
.	TRBV9	.	TRBJ2-5	TGTGCCAGCAGCGTTCTTGGGGGACAAGAGACCCAGTACTTC	CASSVLGGQETQYF
.	TRBV6-5	.	TRBJ2-7	TGTGCCAGCAGCCGCGACGAGCAGTACTTC	CASSRDEQYF
.	TRBV7-3	once	TRBJ2-6	TGTGCCAGCAGCCTGACAGGCAACGAAATCACTGGGGCCAACGTCCTGACTTTC	CASSLTGNEITGANVLTF
TRBD1	TRBV4-1	few	TRBJ1-4	TGCGCCAGCAGCGTCAGAGGGGGCCAAGAAAAACTGTTTTTT	CASSVRGGQEKLFF
.	TRBV6-6	.	TRBJ2-1	TGTGCCAGCAGTTACCCCAATGAGCAGTTCTTC	CASSYPNEQFF
.	TRBV28	.	TRBJ2-1	TGTGCCAGCAGTCCCCCAGGTGGGGACTACAATGAGCAGTTCTTC	CASSPPGGDYNEQFF
.	TRBV10-3	.	TRBJ1-5	TGTGCCATCAGTGAAGGATGGGGAGCGAATCAGCCCCAGCATTTT	CAISEGWGANQPQHF
.	TRBV2	.	TRBJ2-5	TGTGCCAGCAGAGAGATGGGGGCTAACTGGGAGACCCAGTACTTC	CASREMGANWETQYF
.	TRBV18	once	TRBJ2-5	TGTGCCAGCTCACCACCGGGACTGGAAGAGACCCAGTACTTC	CASSPPGLEETQYF
.	TRBV10-3	.	TRBJ1-1	TGTGCCATCAGTGAGGGAGGGGGGGCCATCGTGAGCACTGAAGCTTTCTTT	CAISEGGGAIVSTEAFF
TRBD1	TRBV5-1	.	TRBJ2-2	TGCGCCAGCAGCCGCCCTCGACAGGGCACCGGGGAGCTGTTTTTT	CASSRPRQGTGELFF
TRBD1	TRBV28	.	TRBJ2-7	TGTGCCAGCATACAGGGGACATCCTACGAGCAGTACTTC	CASIQGTSYEQYF
.	TRBV9	.	TRBJ1-2	TGTGCCAGCAGCCCCCGCTTGAGCCCTACTCGGCAAGGCTACACCTTC	CASSPRLSPTRQGYTF
TRBD2	TRBV5-4	few	TRBJ2-7	TGTGCCAGCAGCCCCGGACTGGCGGGGGGAGAGGACGAGCAGTACTTC	CASSPGLAGGEDEQYF
.	TRBV29-1	.	TRBJ1-1	TGCAGCGTTGAGGGGGGGGCCCAACTCATGAACACTGAAGCTTTCTTT	CSVEGGAQLMNTEAFF
.	TRBV6-5	.	TRBJ2-1	TGTGCCAGCAGTTCTTTCGTCGGGGACGAGCAGTTCTTC	CASSSFVGDEQFF
.	TRBV11-2	.	TRBJ1-5	TGTGCCAGCAGCTTAGTATGGGATCAGCCCCAGCATTTT	CASSLVWDQPQHF
.	TRBV14	.	TRBJ1-6	TGTGCCAGCAGCCAAGTATTTCAGGGCCACTCACCCCTCCACTTT	CASSQVFQGHSPLHF
TRBD1	TRBV28	.	TRBJ2-1	TGTGCCAGCATCTTCTCGGACAGGGACAATGAGCAGTTCTTC	CASIFSDRDNEQFF
TRBD1	TRBV30	.	TRBJ2-7	TGTGCCTGGAGTGCAGGGGGCGAGCAGTACTTC	CAWSAGGEQYF
TRBD2	TRBV7-7	.	TRBJ2-5	TGTGCTAGCAGCTTAGACTCGGGGGGAGGTGGTGAGACCCAGTACTTC	CASSLDSGGGGETQYF
.	TRBV5-5	.	TRBJ1-2	TGTGCCAGCAGCTTGGAAGACCCGGGCTATGGCTACACCTTC	CASSLEDPGYGYTF
.	TRBV18	.	TRBJ1-5	TGTGCCAGCTCACCACCAGGGGCTGGTCAGCCCCAGCATTTT	CASSPPGAGQPQHF
.	TRBV21-1	.	TRBJ2-7	TGTGCCAGCGCTGGGGTATCCGGGCAGTACTTC	CASAGVSGQYF
TRBD1	TRBV5-4	.	TRBJ1-3	TGTGCCAGCAGTTCGGGACAGTTCTCTGGAAACACCATATATTTT	CASSSGQFSGNTIYF
.	TRBV2	.	TRBJ1-6	TGTGCCAGCGAATGGCCCAGCTCCTATAATTCACCCCTCCACTTT	CASEWPSSYNSPLHF
TRBD2	TRBV7-8	.	TRBJ2-2	TGTGCCAGCAGTAGGACGGGGGGAGGCGGAACCGGGGAGCTGTTTTTT	CASSRTGGGGTGELFF
.	TRBV7-9	once	TRBJ2-5	TGTGCCAGCAGCTTAGGTTCTGGAGTTATGGAGACCCAGTACTTC	CASSLGSGVMETQYF
TRBD2	TRBV27	.	TRBJ2-2	TGTGCCAGCAGGAGCGGGGGGCAGAACACCGGGGAGCTGTTTTTT	CASRSGGQNTGELFF
TRBD1	TRBV7-9	.	TRBJ2-5	TGTGCCAGCAGTTTCGACAGGGGCAAAGAGACCCAGTACTTC	CASSFDRGKETQYF
TRBD1	TRBV6-6	.	TRBJ1-2	TGTGCCAGCAGTTACACCGACAGGGATGGCTACACCTTC	CASSYTDRDGYTF
TRBD2	TRBV7-3	.	TRBJ2-1	TGTGCCAGCAGCTTAGAGCGGGGTTCCTACAATGAGCAGTTCTTC	CASSLERGSYNEQFF
TRBD2	TRBV28	.	TRBJ2-4	TGTGCCAGCAGTTTATTGGCTAGCGGGGGGGCTTCGGACATTCAGTACTTC	CASSLLASGGASDIQYF
.	TRBV18	few	TRBJ1-6	TGTGCCAGCTCAACGTATAATTCACCCCTCCACTTT	CASSTYNSPLHF
TRBD2	TRBV19	.	TRBJ2-6	TGTGCCAGTAGCTCAAACCCGGGGGGGCTCGGGGCCAACGTCCTGACTTTC	CASSSNPGGLGANVLTF
.	TRBV7-2	.	TRBJ1-6	TGTGCCAGCAGCTCCGAGAGCTCCTATAATTCACCCCTCCACTTT	CASSSESSYNSPLHF
.	TRBV10-3	.	TRBJ2-2	TGTGCCATCGGGGCCCTGTCTGGCACCGGGGAGCTGTTTTTT	CAIGALSGTGELFF
.	TRBV30	.	TRBJ1-5	TGTGCCTGGAGTGACGGGGGCAATCAGCCCCAGCATTTT	CAWSDGGNQPQHF
.	TRBV6-1	.	TRBJ1-2	TGTGCCAGCAGTAAACAGCCTGAGAACTATGGCTACACCTTC	CASSKQPENYGYTF
.	TRBV14	.	TRBJ2-1	TGTGCCAGCAGCCGGGTTGGCTCCTACAATGAGCAGTTCTTC	CASSRVGSYNEQFF
TRBD1	TRBV5-1	.	TRBJ2-7	TGCGCCAGCAGCGGGGGACAGCCCTCCTACGAGCAGTACTTC	CASSGGQPSYEQYF
TRBD2	TRBV27	once	TRBJ2-7	TGTGCCAGCAGTTTGCTAGCGGGCGGATACGAGCAGTACTTC	CASSLLAGGYEQYF
.	TRBV5-6	.	TRBJ2-1	TGTGCCAGCATCCGCCAGTCCGACAATGAGCAGTTCTTC	CASIRQSDNEQFF
TRBD1	TRBV7-2	.	TRBJ2-3	TGTGCCAGCAGCTTAGTATTTCGACAGGGAAGAGATACGCAGTATTTT	CASSLVFRQGRDTQYF
.	TRBV9	.	TRBJ1-5	TGTGCCAGCAGCGTAGGGGGATATAGCAATCAGCCCCAGCATTTT	CASSVGGYSNQPQHF
TRBD1	TRBV29-1	.	TRBJ2-7	TGCAGCGTGGACTCTCCTCCGGGACAGGGTTTCGACGAGCAGTACTTC	CSVDSPPGQGFDEQYF
.	TRBV6-1	.	TRBJ1-2	TGTGCCAGCAATTTCGACGGAAACTATGGCTACACCTTC	CASNFDGNYGYTF
.	TRBV19	few	TRBJ1-5	TGTGCCAGTAGGCTGTCGAGGGCGGGAGGCAATCAGCCCCAGCATTTT	CASRLSRAGGNQPQHF
TRBD1	TRBV30	.	TRBJ2-2	TGTGCCTGGAGTGCACGACAGGGCACCGGGGAGCTGTTTTTT	CAWSARQGTGELFF
.	TRBV4-1	.	TRBJ2-3	TGCGCCAGCAGCCAAGGGAGATGGGATACGCAGTATTTT	CASSQGRWDTQYF
.	TRBV28	few	TRBJ1-2	TGTGCCAGCAGCCACTCGTCTCCGGTAAACTATGGCTACACCTTC	CASSHSSPVNYGYTF
.	TRBV19	.	TRBJ2-5	TGTGCCAGTAGTATCGGGGTGAGCCAGGAGACCCAGTACTTC	CASSIGVSQETQYF
.	TRBV7-8	.	TRBJ1-2	TGTGCCAGCAGCTTAGACGGGGGTGCATATGGCTACACCTTC	CASSLDGGAYGYTF